The present T cell receptor (beta chain) was sequenced within a study of T-cell reconstitution after alpha-beta-depleted transplantation in children. Molecular barcoding with unique molecular identifiers was used for the TCRbeta library. MiXCR was run by TCRdb on the PCR reads, yielding one entry per CDR3 protein. Of about 500,000 distinct CDR3 sequences in the sample, roughly 33% were seen once. Here the sequenced sample was PBMCs from the stem cell graft donor, taken from the stem cell graft. The receptor's source is a human donor who donated a stem cell graft to a child with aplastic anemia.

CDR3 residues: CASSQEGAGVTGELFF. The CDR3 nucleotides read TGCGCCAGCAGCCAAGAGGGGGCGGGAGTAACCGGGGAGCTGTTTTTT. The gene calls are TRBV4-3 and TRBJ2-2; D is possibly TRBD2 (7 bases). Between the trimmed V and J ends, which lost 0 bases and 5 bases, there was a span of 13 bases. Germline loops: CDR1 LGHNA, CDR2 YSLEER. This CDR3 comprises 16 residues.